The sequence of this TCR beta chain was determined in a study of blood T cell repertoires in COVID-19. Overall study: The cDNA or gDNA used as material had been derived from T cells, B-cell-depleted T cells, or PBMCs.

Study processing details: Reference gene primer amplification yielded estimated nucleated cell counts. Using immunoSEQ multiplex PCR, the repertoire was profiled, and TCRdb retains in-frame clones only, with some absent. V and J calls and clone size are as listed in that table; D and trimming were resolved from the DNA. The data show about 210,000 clones, approximately 86% seen once. CDR3 length equals 13 residues. With 6 bases removed from V and 1 base from J, the gap between germline ends came to 9 bases. Germline values: CDR1 MNHEY, CDR2 SVGAGI. The source of this sequence is a man aged 18 to 30 with active or convalescent COVID-19. The chain joins TRBV6-5 to TRBJ1-1; D perhaps matches TRBD1 (6 bases). The material sequenced was peripheral blood. The CDR3 sequence is CASRGAGNTEAFF. The CDR3 coding sequence is TGTGCCAGCAGGGGGGCCGGGAACACTGAAGCTTTCTTT.